Listed here are 30 T cell receptor beta chains from one sample, sequenced in a study of T cell responses to AZD1222 COVID-19 vaccine. The data were produced by immunoSEQ multiplex PCR, yet TCRdb's version contains in-frame clones alone and is incomplete. The sample yields 120,000 or so clones, 90% seen once. This material consisted of peripheral blood, taken on day 0 of AZD1222 vaccination. The source is an adult in good health.

This clone was detected only once. This chain joins TRBV5-1 and TRBJ2-1; 7 nucleotides agree with TRBD2. With V trimmed by 4 bases and J by 0 bases, 13 bases remained unmatched. This CDR3 has 18 amino acids. From germline, CDR1 is SGHRS and CDR2 YFSETQ. This chain's CDR3 is CASSQMPSGPTSYNEQFF. The CDR3 nucleotides are TGCGCCAGCAGCCAGATGCCTAGCGGCCCTACCTCCTACAATGAGCAGTTCTTC.

This clone was counted a single time. The rearrangement joins TRBV6-5 to TRBJ1-5; TRBD1 agrees at 7 bases. The CDR3 is made up of 14 amino acids. J gave up 2 bases and V 3 bases, and 1 base lay outside the gene matches. Germline V gene sequence: CDR1 MNHEY, CDR2 SVGAGI. The CDR3 sequence: CASSYQGGNQPQHF. The CDR3 DNA is TGTGCCAGCAGTTATCAGGGGGGCAATCAGCCCCAGCATTTT.

The V gene is TRBV24-1, the J gene TRBJ2-1; 10 bases map to TRBD2. The CDR3 runs to 16 residues. Looked up from germline, CDR1 is KGHDR and CDR2 is SFDVKD. Trimming cost V 4 bases and J 8 bases; bases outside gene matches: 10. As DNA, the CDR3 is TGTGCCACCAGTGACTCCACTAGCGGGGTCTGGGATGAGCAGTTCTTC. As protein: CATSDSTSGVWDEQFF.

The genes are TRBV3-1 (or the pseudogene TRBV3-2) and TRBJ2-7; a weak D match, TRBD2 (6 bases). The last part of the DNA fits TRBJ2-5 better; the J call may be wrong. CDR3 length: 15 residues. From germline, CDR1 is LGHDT and CDR2 YNNKEL (reference sequence). The CDR3 DNA reads as TGTGCCAGCAGCCATGCCTCGGGAGATGAAGAGACCCAGTACTTC. Protein: CASSHASGDEETQYF.

The chain combines TRBV5-1 with TRBJ1-1, with unresolved D. The germline V gene has CDR1 SGHRS and CDR2 YFSETQ. The V gene lost 2 bases and the J gene lost 1 base, with 9 bases spanning the gap. The CDR3 loop spans 14 amino acids. The CDR3 region is CASSLGRWNTEAFF. The CDR3 DNA follows: TGCGCCAGCAGCTTAGGCCGCTGGAACACTGAAGCTTTCTTT.

This clone has a single count. V usage is TRBV19 and J usage is TRBJ2-3, with a weak D call TRBD2 (6 bases). CDR1 and CDR2 (germline): LNHDA, SQIVND (reference sequence). V dropped 9 bases and J dropped 1 base, with 20 bases sitting between them. This CDR3 comprises 16 residues. CDR3 nucleotide sequence: TGTGCCAGCGCGGTGGGGCGGGGCGGGGGCACAGATACGCAGTATTTT. Protein: CASAVGRGGGTDTQYF.

The V and J genes are TRBV4-1 and TRBJ1-3, with 8 nucleotides matching TRBD1. Germline CDR1 reads MGHRA; CDR2 reads YSYEKL. The CDR3 is 17 residues long. The junction had 11 bases not matched to a gene; V was cut back by 0 bases and J by 7 bases. CDR3 region: CASSQESSGDRRNTIYF. The CDR3, as DNA: TGCGCCAGCAGCCAAGAGAGTTCGGGGGACAGGCGGAACACCATATATTTT.

The J gene is TRBJ1-3, the V gene TRBV10-3, with D hard to call. The CDR3 covers 20 residues. Trimming removed 3 bases from V and 4 bases from J, with 28 bases in between. Germline CDR1 is ENHRY and CDR2 is SYGVKD. Here the CDR3 DNA reads TGTGCCATCAGTGACGTCCCCCGAAATCCCAGGAGTAATAAGGGAAACACCATATATTTT. It yields the protein CAISDVPRNPRSNKGNTIYF.

The rearrangement uses TRBV29-1 and TRBJ1-1; D gene uncertain. The V end lost 7 bases, the J end lost 0 bases, and 3 bases lay between the germline ends. Germline lookup yields CDR1 SQVTM and CDR2 ANQGSEA. The CDR3 contains 10 residues. The chain's CDR3 is CSAMNTEAFF. Written as DNA, the CDR3 is TGCAGCGCCATGAACACTGAAGCTTTCTTT.

The V gene is TRBV28, the J gene TRBJ1-5; D uncertain. Germline V gives CDR1 MDHEN, CDR2 SYDVKM. Trimming pared 2 bases from V and 3 bases from J, leaving 11 bases between. The CDR3 loop spans 15 amino acids. In DNA form, the CDR3 reads TGTGCCAGCAGTTTACTGTCCCAGCCCAATCAGCCCCAGCATTTT. Its translation: CASSLLSQPNQPQHF. Full variable domain (missing parts from reference TRBV28 and TRBJ1-5): DVKVTQSSRYLVKRTGEKVFLECVQDMDHENMFWYRQDPGLGLRLIYFSYDVKMKEKGDIPEGYSVSREKKERFSLILESASTNQTSMYLCASSLLSQPNQPQHFGDGTRLSIL.

The gene calls are TRBV7-2 and TRBJ2-7, with TRBD2 identical over 7 bases. The CDR3 is 16 amino acids. The trim removed 5 bases at V and 0 bases at J, leaving 10 bases unmatched. Germline CDR1 and CDR2: SGHTA and FQGNSA. DNA of the CDR3: TGTGCCAGCAGCCCCCTCGGGGGGACGAGCTCCTACGAGCAGTACTTC. Translation gives CASSPLGGTSSYEQYF.

The chain is built from TRBV10-3 and TRBJ2-7; D is possibly TRBD2 (6 bases). CDR3 length: 14 residues. Germline CDR1 reads ENHRY; CDR2 reads SYGVKD. V shed 7 bases and J shed 0 bases, with 13 bases lying between them. This chain's CDR3 is CAIKSGGYSYEQYF. The CDR3 DNA reads TGTGCCATCAAGTCCGGGGGATACTCCTACGAGCAGTACTTC.

The chain links TRBV28 to TRBJ1-4, with D possibly matching TRBD1 (5 bases). The CDR3 loop spans 15 amino acids. V was cut by 4 bases and J by 1 base, with 10 bases left in between. Germline V gene lookup returns CDR1 MDHEN and CDR2 SYDVKM. The CDR3 reads CASSSGTETNEKLFF. The CDR3 DNA reads TGTGCCAGCAGTTCTGGGACGGAAACTAATGAAAAACTGTTTTTT.

The chain carries TRBV29-1 and TRBJ2-1; D is uncertain. CDR3 size: 13 residues. Germline V gene data show CDR1 as SQVTM and CDR2 as ANQGSEA. The CDR3 sequence is CTHAEQSYNEQFF. CDR3 bases: TGCACCCACGCCGAACAGAGCTACAATGAGCAGTTCTTC.

The chain uses TRBV6-5 and TRBJ2-1; possibly TRBD2 for D (6 bases). Deletions cut 6 bases from V and 6 bases from J, with 12 bases between. The CDR3 covers 13 residues. The germline gives CDR1 MNHEY, CDR2 SVGAGI. In nucleotides, the CDR3 is TGTGCCAGCAGGACCAGTAGCGGCAATGAGCAGTTCTTC. Translation: CASRTSSGNEQFF.

V and J are TRBV7-9 and TRBJ2-6, with D unresolved. The ends were cut back, 3 bases at V and 0 bases at J, with 6 bases in the middle. CDR1 and CDR2 (germline): SEHNR, FQNEAQ (reference sequence). CDR3 length: 15 residues. This CDR3 reads CASSFWVSGANVLTF. The CDR3 region has the DNA TGTGCCAGCAGCTTTTGGGTCTCTGGGGCCAACGTCCTGACTTTC.

This sequence joins TRBV19 and TRBJ1-5; D is possibly TRBD1 (5 bases). Germline CDR1 is LNHDA and CDR2 is SQIVND (reference sequence). This CDR3 has 16 residues. V dropped 7 bases and J dropped 5 bases, with 21 bases sitting between them. The CDR3 sequence is CASTFGEGWIDQPQHF. The DNA for the CDR3 is TGTGCCAGTACCTTTGGAGAGGGGTGGATAGATCAGCCCCAGCATTTT.

The DNA of the CDR3 is TGTGCCAGCTCACCACCTATCACTAGCGGGAGCTCCTACGAGCAGTACTTC. Residues: CASSPPITSGSSYEQYF. This chain links TRBV18 with TRBJ2-7; 11 bases align to TRBD2. The germline gives CDR1 KGHSH, CDR2 LQKENI. V was clipped by 0 bases and J by 0 bases; unmatched bases: 4. The CDR3 covers 17 residues.

The V and J genes are TRBV7-8 and TRBJ2-7; 11 nucleotides align to TRBD2. The CDR3 sequence is 15 residues long. Germline V gene lookup returns CDR1 SGHVS and CDR2 FQNEAQ. With 5 bases clipped from V and 0 bases from J, the junction kept 3 bases outside the gene matches. CDR3 loop: CASSLTSGGSYEQYF. For the CDR3, the DNA is TGTGCCAGCAGCCTCACTAGCGGGGGCTCCTACGAGCAGTACTTC.

This clone was seen only once. CDR3 nucleotides: TGTGCCAGCAGTGAATCCTTGGACAGGTCCTACGAGCAGTACTTC. Amino acid sequence: CASSESLDRSYEQYF. The rearrangement uses TRBV25-1 and TRBJ2-7; 7 nucleotides match TRBD1. V lost 1 base and J lost 1; bases outside the gene matches: 4. CDR3 size: 15 residues. Germline CDR1 MGHDK, CDR2 SYGVNS.

This clone was observed once. The chain employs TRBV5-5 and TRBJ2-7; 9 bases match TRBD1. Germline V gene data show CDR1 as SGHKS and CDR2 as YYEKEE (reference sequence). The ends lost 4 bases at V and 2 bases at J; junction bases unmatched: 7. There are 15 residues in the CDR3. CDR3 in amino acids: CASSPRTGDTYEQYF. CDR3 coding DNA: TGTGCCAGCAGCCCCCGGACAGGGGACACCTACGAGCAGTACTTC.

V usage is TRBV6-5 and J usage is TRBJ2-2, with D unresolved. The CDR3 consists of 15 residues. Trimming took off 0 bases at V and 1 base at J, with 6 bases between the two ends. Germline V gives CDR1 MNHEY, CDR2 SVGAGI. The CDR3 coding sequence is TGTGCCAGCAGTTACTCGTTACAGAACACCGGGGAGCTGTTTTTT. Its translation is CASSYSLQNTGELFF.

V gene TRBV5-1 combines with J gene TRBJ2-7; TRBD2 matches at 7 bases. Germline V gives CDR1 SGHRS, CDR2 YFSETQ. The CDR3 covers 15 residues. Trimming cost V 0 bases and J 7 bases; bases outside gene matches: 10. This CDR3 reads CASSLGAGARGEQYF. The DNA for the CDR3 is TGCGCCAGCAGCTTGGGGGCGGGAGCCCGGGGGGAGCAGTACTTC.

The chain links TRBV27 to TRBJ1-5; a possible D gene is TRBD1 (5 bases). Per the germline V gene, CDR1 is MNHEY and CDR2 is SMNVEV (reference sequence). This CDR3 is 14 amino acids long. V shed 3 bases and J shed 2 bases, with 8 bases lying between them. The CDR3 DNA sequence: TGTGCCAGCAGTTTGGGGGGGGGCAATCAGCCCCAGCATTTT. It yields the protein CASSLGGGNQPQHF.

The chain is built from TRBV6-5 and TRBJ2-7; TRBD2 agrees at 11 bases. With V trimmed by 5 bases and J by 3 bases, 3 bases remained unmatched. Germline V gene sequence: CDR1 MNHEY, CDR2 SVGAGI. The CDR3 is 14 residues long. CDR3 loop: CASSPSGRIYEQYF. Written as DNA, the CDR3 is TGTGCCAGCAGTCCTAGCGGGAGGATCTACGAGCAGTACTTC.

The chain has TRBV11-1 and TRBJ2-7, with D maybe TRBD2 (6 bases). The V gene lost 3 bases and the J gene lost 2 bases, with 11 bases spanning the gap. The CDR3 is made up of 14 amino acids. Germline V gives CDR1 SGHAT, CDR2 FQDESV (reference sequence). This chain's CDR3 is CASSFLARTYEQYF. The CDR3 DNA reads TGTGCCAGCAGCTTTCTAGCGCGGACCTACGAGCAGTACTTC.

The chain's CDR3 is CASTSGTRAGYTF. CDR3 bases: TGTGCCAGCACCTCGGGGACACGGGCTGGCTACACCTTC. The chain employs TRBV2 and TRBJ1-2, with D perhaps matching TRBD1 (6 bases). The germline gives CDR1 SNHLY, CDR2 FYNNEI. With 7 bases removed from V and 7 bases from J, the gap between germline ends came to 16 bases. This CDR3 has 13 amino acids.

The rearrangement links TRBV7-8 to TRBJ2-3; the D gene could be TRBD1 or TRBD2 (6 bases each). The CDR3 extends over 17 amino acids. Germline V lookup: CDR1 SGHVS, CDR2 FQNEAQ. V lost 7 bases, J lost 2 bases, and 22 bases lay in between. The CDR3, as DNA: TGTGCCAGCACCGGAGGGGGAGTTGGGGGAACCACAGATACGCAGTATTTT. Amino acids: CASTGGGVGGTTDTQYF.

The V gene is TRBV19, the J gene TRBJ2-1, with D possibly called TRBD1 or TRBD2 (6 bases each). This CDR3 spans 17 amino acids. The germline V and J ends were trimmed by 5 bases and 4 bases, with 21 bases remaining between them. Germline CDR1 LNHDA, CDR2 SQIVND (reference sequence). The CDR3 here is CASSLVGWGAGYNEQFF. CDR3 nucleotide sequence: TGTGCCAGTAGTCTTGTGGGTTGGGGGGCAGGGTACAATGAGCAGTTCTTC.

V gene TRBV7-8 combines with J gene TRBJ1-3; D is undetermined. Per the germline V gene, CDR1 is SGHVS and CDR2 is FQNEAQ. The CDR3 extends over 14 amino acids. V lost 0 bases and J 0 bases, leaving 3 bases between the germline ends. CDR3 sequence reads: CASSLANSGNTIYF. Written as DNA, the CDR3 is TGTGCCAGCAGCTTAGCAAACTCTGGAAACACCATATATTTT.